The 10 T cell receptor beta chains in this list originate from one sample, sequenced in a study of Graves' ophthalmopathy and Graves' hyperthyroidism. As the template, RNA transcripts were used to amplify TCR beta CDR3 regions. The first-round RT-PCR employed HTBI primers together with the Qiagen OneStep RT-PCR kit. A multiplex PCR was then performed as the second round. TCRdb analysed the multiplex PCR reads with MiXCR anew, one entry per CDR3 protein. The sample holds 200,000 to 300,000 distinct CDR3 sequences, around 50% seen once. Specimen: peripheral blood. The origin of the receptors is an adult man with Graves' ophthalmopathy.

A note on this clonotype: One junction end disagrees with the germline gene, perhaps due to a read error. This chain joins TRBV10-3 and TRBJ2-7, with 8 bases aligning to TRBD1. Germline CDR1 is ENHRY and CDR2 is SYGVKD. The CDR3 extends over 13 amino acids. CDR3 bases: TGTGCCAGCAGTGGACAGGGTGGAATTGAGCAGTACTTC. Encoded protein: CASSGQGGIEQYF.

V is TRBV5-4 and J is TRBJ2-7, with a tentative D call TRBD1 (5 bases). V gave up 4 bases and J gave up 5 bases, with 13 bases separating them. The CDR3 runs to 13 residues. CDR1 SGHNT and CDR2 YYREEE come from the germline V gene (reference sequence). The CDR3 is CASSLRLGDEQYF. CDR3 DNA sequence: TGTGCCAGCAGCCTAAGGTTAGGGGACGAGCAGTACTTC.

This clonotype has just a few counts. This chain uses TRBV9 with TRBJ1-6; tentative D call: TRBD1 (6 bases). The CDR3 extends over 14 amino acids. The germline V gene encodes CDR1 SGDLS and CDR2 YYNGEE. V lost 3 bases and J lost 11, with 15 bases in between. CDR3: CASSAGGGHTPLHF. Written as DNA, the CDR3 is TGTGCCAGCAGCGCGGGGGGGGGGCATACACCCCTCCACTTT.

This clonotype was seen at least ten times. The rearrangement links TRBV7-9 to TRBJ1-1; D unclear. CDR1 is SEHNR, CDR2 FQNEAQ, per germline (reference sequence). V dropped 3 bases and J dropped 11 bases, with 16 bases sitting between them. This CDR3 region has 13 residues. DNA for the CDR3: TGTGCCAGCAGCTTCTGGATCGACCCGGCGGCTTTCTTT. Its protein is CASSFWIDPAAFF.

This clonotype has more than one count but fewer than ten. The V and J genes are TRBV7-9 and TRBJ2-2; D may correspond to TRBD1 or TRBD2 (5 bases each). Trimming removed 1 base from V and 3 bases from J, with 12 bases in between. The CDR3 extends over 16 amino acids. Germline V gene sequence: CDR1 SEHNR, CDR2 FQNEAQ (reference sequence). CDR3 coding DNA: TGTGCCAGCAGCTTAGGAGGGGCGAGGTACACCGGGGAGCTGTTTTTT. It translates to CASSLGGARYTGELFF.

The chain carries TRBV20-1 and TRBJ1-2; perhaps TRBD1 as D (5 bases). This CDR3 is 9 amino acids long. Trimming took off 5 bases at V and 13 bases at J, with 11 bases between the two ends. Germline V gene sequence: CDR1 DFQATT, CDR2 SNEGSKA (reference sequence). The CDR3 region is CSAPPQGTF. Here the CDR3 DNA reads TGCAGTGCTCCTCCCCAGGGCACCTTC.

The CDR3 region has the DNA TGTGCCAGCAGTTACTCGAGGGTTGGGACAGGGCGTGAAAAACTGTTTTTT. It is translated as CASSYSRVGTGREKLFF. The V and J genes are TRBV6-5 and TRBJ1-4, with 9 bases that match TRBD1. The CDR3 spans 17 residues. V shed 0 bases, J shed 7 bases, and the junction held 9 bases outside the gene matches. The germline V gene encodes CDR1 MNHEY and CDR2 SVGAGI.

This clonotype was counted a few times. The V call is TRBV12-3 or TRBV12-4, the J call TRBJ1-1; D gene ambiguous. The CDR3 covers 14 residues. V lost 3 bases and J lost 3, with 11 bases in between. The CDR3 spells CASSLFVMDTEAFF. The CDR3 DNA sequence: TGTGCCAGCAGTTTGTTCGTCATGGACACTGAAGCTTTCTTT.

This clonotype appeared once. A much more abundant neighbour one base away suggests this may be a read error. The chain joins TRBV29-1 to TRBJ2-7, with D possibly called TRBD1 or TRBD2 (5 bases each). Deletions cut 3 bases from V and 6 bases from J, with 15 bases between. There are 13 residues in the CDR3. Per germline, CDR1 SQVTM and CDR2 ANQGSEA. CDR3 protein: CSVDVGVGGEQYF. The CDR3 region has the DNA TGCAGCGTTGATGTGGGGGTCGGAGGCGAGCAGTACTTC.

This clonotype was counted only a few times. The V and J genes are TRBV29-1 and TRBJ2-2; no definite D call. The CDR3 is 12 residues long. Trimming shortened V by 1 base and J by 8 bases, and 8 bases separated the two germline ends. Germline values: CDR1 SQVTM, CDR2 ANQGSEA. DNA for the CDR3: TGCAGCGTTGAAGGACAAACAGGGGAGCTGTTTTTT. Protein product: CSVEGQTGELFF.